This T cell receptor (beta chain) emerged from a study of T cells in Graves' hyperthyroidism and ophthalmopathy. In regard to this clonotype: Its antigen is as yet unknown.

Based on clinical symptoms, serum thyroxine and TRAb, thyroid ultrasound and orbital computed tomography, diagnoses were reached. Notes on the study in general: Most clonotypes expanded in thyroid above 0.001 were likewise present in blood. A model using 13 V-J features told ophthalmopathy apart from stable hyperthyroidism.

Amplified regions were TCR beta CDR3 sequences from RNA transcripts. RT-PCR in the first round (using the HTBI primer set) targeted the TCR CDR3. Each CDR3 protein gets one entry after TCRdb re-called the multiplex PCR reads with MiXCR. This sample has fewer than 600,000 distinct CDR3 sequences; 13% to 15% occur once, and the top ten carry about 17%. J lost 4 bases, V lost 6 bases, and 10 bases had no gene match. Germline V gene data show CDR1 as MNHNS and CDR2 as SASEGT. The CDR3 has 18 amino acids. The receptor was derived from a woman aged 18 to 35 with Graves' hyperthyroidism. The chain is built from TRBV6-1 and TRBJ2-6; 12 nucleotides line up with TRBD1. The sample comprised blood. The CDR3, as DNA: TGTGCCAGCAGACAAACCGGGACAGGGGGCGCAGGGGCCAACGTCCTGACTTTC. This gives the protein CASRQTGTGGAGANVLTF.